This TCR beta chain derives from a study of blood T cells in healthy people across ages (dated by TCRdb to about 2015). About the study as a whole: In model experiments, template switching captured roughly one uniquely barcoded TCR beta cDNA molecule for every two T cells. Donors were grouped into four age groups: young (average roughly 15 years), middle-aged (approximately 41), aged (around 62) and long-lived (about 90). For two donors (one aged 18 to 29 and one aged 80 or older), the study analyzed two additional independent replicas of 1 million unique cDNA reads from the same blood draw. To avoid experimental bias, donors of different ages were randomly spread across the sequencing lanes. The study measured age-related changes in TCR beta repertoire diversity using deep sequencing normalized with unique cDNA molecular identifiers. Study-wide findings and limitations: Donor CMV infection status was unknown, potentially confounding age-related changes in expanded clonotypes. Bulk unsorted PBMC profiling prevented conclusive comparison of naive and antigen-experienced compartments. As age increased, observed TCR beta diversity per million T cells dropped in a roughly linear way, and a significant reduction was already evident by age approximately 40. Observed TCR beta diversity correlated strongly with the percentage of naive T cells measured by flow cytometry. The long-lived group showed more naive CD4+ T cells, fewer expanded clones and increased TCR diversity than the aged group, suggesting age selection. Estimates of total diversity based on one million sequenced T cells were considered lower bounds and underestimates.

On this clonotype itself: The antigen it binds to is not known. No quality values exist for individual bases; no much larger clone is one base distant.

Libraries were prepared through 5' RACE. TCRdb names Illumina HiSeq 2500 as the instrument used. The second PCR ran for about 7 to 11 cycles and used a J-beta primer mix along with a sample-barcoded 5' primer. A unique molecular identifier was introduced onto each TCR beta cDNA molecule by a template-switch 5' adaptor carrying 12 random nucleotides. Each sample yielded at least 2.5 million CDR3-containing paired-end reads. The Mint cDNA synthesis kit, primed by a TRBC-specific oligonucleotide, was used to synthesize first-strand cDNA from all RNA. Following uracil-DNA glycosylase treatment, all cDNA underwent a first 18-cycle PCR with the universal primers M1SS and BC2_uni_R. The authors' analysis ran thus. Normalization of each sample was performed by random selection of 1 million high-quality reads, each carrying a distinct molecular identifier. Reads with shared molecular identifiers were discarded instead of being binned into consensus sequences. MiTCR, run with a Q25 quality threshold and the strictest error-elimination algorithm, handled CDR3 identification, clonotype clustering and error correction. A nonparametric unseen species model with Euler transformation was used to estimate a lower bound on total TCR beta diversity. TCRdb handled the public reads itself, with Q25 trimming in fastp and clone calling in MiXCR, and kept productive beta chains. Rows matching on CDR3 protein sequence are summarized as one entry with the most common DNA and genes. The V and J calls come from TCRdb's annotation, not from the publication. The sample data list fewer than 950,000 distinct CDR3 sequences, and roughly 35% of these were observed just once. The top ten clones comprise around 13% of the sample.

The CDR3 runs 17 amino acids, cysteine and phenylalanine included. Only CDR3 DNA remains: 51 bases, in frame from the first base. In the germline V gene, CDR1 corresponds to MGHRA and CDR2 to YSYEKL. Trimming accounts for 0 bases at V and 5 bases at J, while the number of junction bases matched to no gene is 7. The donors were about 40 Caucasian individuals from Russia, aged roughly 6 to 90 years, who were systemically healthy. Each donor gave approximately 9.3 milliliters of peripheral blood, collected into EDTA-treated Vacutainer tubes. Ficoll-Paque density-gradient centrifugation was used to isolate PBMCs, with at least 7 million obtained per sample. Total RNA, at least 5 micrograms per sample, was extracted from PBMCs with Trizol reagent. For every donor, flow cytometry on a PBMC aliquot measured the percentage of naive CD45RAhigh/CD27high T cells.

The chain employs TRBV4-1 and TRBJ2-1; 10 middle bases align to TRBD2. The sequence was obtained from a man younger than 35 in good health. Specimen: blood. The nucleotide sequence reads as follows: TGCGCCAGCAGCCAAGATAAACTAGCGGGGAGCGACAATGAGCAGTTCTTC. The encoded protein is CASSQDKLAGSDNEQFF.